Each of the 30 T cell receptor beta chains below was sequenced from the same sample in a study of radiotherapy plus CTLA-4 blockade in lung cancer. Sequenced by immunoSEQ multiplex PCR; TCRdb stores in-frame clones only, minus some. The sample shows 25,000 to 30,000 clones, about 77% of them seen only once. Sequenced here: peripheral blood, sampled from a patient treated with radiotherapy plus ipilimumab. All receptors come from a human donor with non-small cell lung cancer that progressed on radiotherapy plus ipilimumab.

This chain links TRBV28 with TRBJ2-7, with TRBD2 matching over 13 bases. CDR3 size: 15 residues. V trimming: 6 bases; J trimming: 3 bases; junction bases outside the gene matches: 5. Germline V gene lookup returns CDR1 MDHEN and CDR2 SYDVKM. The CDR3 sequence is CASSGLAGVFYEQYF. In nucleotides, the CDR3 is TGTGCCAGCAGCGGACTAGCGGGAGTGTTCTACGAGCAGTACTTC.

Only a few counts were recorded for this clone. The gene calls are TRBV28 and TRBJ1-1, with D hard to call. This CDR3 is 13 amino acids long. V lost 4 bases and J lost 0, with 6 bases in between. Germline V gene lookup returns CDR1 MDHEN and CDR2 SYDVKM. The CDR3 sequence is CASSSLMNTEAFF. The CDR3 DNA follows: TGTGCCAGCAGTTCCCTCATGAACACTGAAGCTTTCTTT.

The rearrangement uses TRBV11-2 and TRBJ2-2; 9 bases are a match to TRBD2. CDR3 length: 15 residues. V lost 3 bases and J lost 6; bases outside the gene matches: 5. Germline V CDR1 and CDR2: SGHAT, FQNNGV. CDR3 sequence reads: CASSLAGGPAGELFF. The CDR3 nucleotides read TGTGCCAGCAGCTTGGCGGGAGGGCCCGCCGGGGAGCTGTTTTTT.

The chain joins TRBV6-5 to TRBJ2-7; no reliable D call. The CDR3 has 15 residues. CDR1 is MNHEY and CDR2 is SVGAGI in the germline V gene. V was cut by 0 bases and J by 5 bases, with 14 bases left in between. The CDR3 region is CASSYSSGPLDEQYF. CDR3 nucleotides: TGTGCCAGCAGTTACTCGTCGGGCCCCTTAGACGAGCAGTACTTC.

The J gene is TRBJ1-1, the V gene TRBV13, with D perhaps matching TRBD1 (5 bases). This CDR3 is built from 15 residues. Germline assignment: CDR1 PRHDT and CDR2 FYEKMQ (reference sequence). With 4 bases removed from V and 0 bases from J, the gap between germline ends came to 12 bases. The CDR3 spells CASSSTGTLNTEAFF. The CDR3 DNA follows: TGTGCCAGCAGCTCGACGGGGACTTTGAACACTGAAGCTTTCTTT.

The chain has TRBV6-5 and TRBJ2-2; D unresolved. The length of the CDR3 is 14 residues. V gave up 5 bases and J gave up 4 bases, with 11 bases separating them. From germline, CDR1 is MNHEY and CDR2 SVGAGI. The CDR3, as DNA: TGTGCCAGCAGTCCCCCGGCGGCCACCGGGGAGCTGTTTTTT. It specifies CASSPPAATGELFF.

The sample holds a few counts of this clone. The V gene is TRBV2, the J gene TRBJ2-1; TRBD2 agrees at 11 bases. The ends lost 6 bases at V and 7 bases at J; junction bases unmatched: 8. Germline loops: CDR1 SNHLY, CDR2 FYNNEI. This CDR3 region has 15 residues. DNA for the CDR3: TGTGCCAGCAGCCTACTAGCGGGAGAGATTAATGAGCAGTTCTTC. The encoded protein is CASSLLAGEINEQFF.

V gene TRBV12-5 combines with J gene TRBJ2-1; TRBD1 is a possible D gene (6 bases). CDR1 and CDR2 (germline): LGHNT, FRNRAP. This CDR3 region has 14 residues. V gave up 6 bases and J gave up 13 bases, with 22 bases separating them. The CDR3: CASGPRTVPGHQFF. The DNA of the CDR3 is TGTGCTAGTGGACCACGGACAGTCCCGGGCCACCAGTTCTTC. The entire variable domain, with the rest obtained from reference TRBV12-5 and TRBJ2-1, is as follows: DARVTQTPRHKVTEMGQEVTMRCQPILGHNTVFWYRQTMMQGLELLAYFRNRAPLDDSGMPKDRFSAEMPDATLATLKIQPSEPRDSAVYFCASGPRTVPGHQFFGPGTRLTVL.

The rearrangement links TRBV29-1 to TRBJ2-7, with 7 bases lining up with TRBD1. The CDR3 is 12 amino acids. Germline-derived CDR1 and CDR2 are SQVTM and ANQGSEA. The CDR3 protein is CTFQTGLYEQYF. In DNA, the CDR3 is TGCACCTTTCAGACAGGGCTCTACGAGCAGTACTTC.

The J gene is TRBJ2-3, the V gene TRBV6-1, with a possible D match to TRBD2 (6 bases). The V gene's germline CDR1 is MNHNS and CDR2 SASEGT. V gave up 0 bases and J gave up 1 base, with 11 bases separating them. This CDR3 contains 16 residues. CDR3 protein: CASSEAVGGGTDTQYF. In DNA, the CDR3 is TGTGCCAGCAGTGAAGCGGTCGGAGGGGGCACAGATACGCAGTATTTT.

The chain links TRBV28 to TRBJ1-6; 9 positions match TRBD1. J gave up 8 bases and V 4 bases, and 6 bases lay outside the gene matches. This CDR3 spans 15 amino acids. The germline V gene encodes CDR1 MDHEN and CDR2 SYDVKM. In DNA, the CDR3 is TGTGCCAGCAGTTCCCGGACAGGGGCCGATTCACCCCTCCACTTT. Translated: CASSSRTGADSPLHF.

The V call is TRBV7-2, the J call TRBJ2-2; D remains unclear. This CDR3 contains 14 residues. CDR1 is SGHTA and CDR2 is FQGNSA in the germline V gene. V was cut by 1 base and J by 5 bases, with 8 bases left in between. CDR3 loop: CASSLDPGTGELFF. Here the CDR3 DNA reads TGTGCCAGCAGCTTAGATCCCGGGACCGGGGAGCTGTTTTTT.

For the CDR3, the DNA is TGCGCCAGCAGCCAAGATTGGGGCACCTACGAGCAGTACTTC. Translated: CASSQDWGTYEQYF. J is TRBJ2-7 and V is TRBV4-1; D perhaps matches TRBD1 (5 bases). The CDR3 sequence is 14 residues long. CDR1 is MGHRA, CDR2 YSYEKL, per germline. The V and J ends lost 0 bases and 2 bases respectively, with 8 bases between them.

The CDR3 spells CASSLTGGGEGYTF. Here the CDR3 DNA reads TGTGCCAGCAGTTTAACAGGGGGCGGTGAAGGCTACACCTTC. The chain has TRBV28 and TRBJ1-2; 9 positions match TRBD1. J gave up 8 bases and V 2 bases, and 6 bases lay outside the gene matches. CDR1 is MDHEN, CDR2 SYDVKM, per germline. The CDR3 runs to 14 residues.

The chain joins TRBV5-1 to TRBJ2-3, with 8 positions matching TRBD1. With V trimmed by 4 bases and J by 3 bases, 10 bases remained unmatched. This CDR3 is built from 16 residues. Germline CDR1 is SGHRS and CDR2 is YFSETQ. The CDR3 protein is CASSPGRDRTTDTQYF. The CDR3 coding sequence is TGCGCCAGCAGCCCTGGTCGGGACAGGACAACAGATACGCAGTATTTT.

The chain links TRBV7-3 to TRBJ2-1, with no clear D. V was trimmed by 0 bases and J by 5 bases, leaving 11 bases between them. CDR1 is SGHTA, CDR2 FQGTGA, per germline. The CDR3 is made up of 15 amino acids. The CDR3 loop is CASSLTPRTNNEQFF. Written as DNA, the CDR3 is TGTGCCAGCAGCTTAACCCCACGGACCAACAATGAGCAGTTCTTC.

The chain links TRBV28 to TRBJ1-5; D remains ambiguous. The length of the CDR3 is 14 residues. Germline V gene lookup returns CDR1 MDHEN and CDR2 SYDVKM. The V end lost 0 bases, the J end lost 8 bases, and 11 bases lay between the germline ends. CDR3 coding DNA: TGTGCCAGCAGTTTATGGGGCCGGAGCAAGCCCCAGCATTTT. As protein: CASSLWGRSKPQHF.

The rearrangement links TRBV18 to TRBJ2-7; a weak D match, TRBD2 (6 bases). Germline loops: CDR1 KGHSH, CDR2 LQKENI. The V gene lost 3 bases and the J gene lost 5 bases, with 11 bases spanning the gap. The CDR3 runs 13 residues. The CDR3: CASSPLPGDEQYF. The CDR3, as DNA: TGTGCCAGCTCACCCCTCCCGGGGGACGAGCAGTACTTC. Based on the CDR3 plus reference TRBV18 and TRBJ2-7, the full variable domain is NAGVMQNPRHLVRRRGQEARLRCSPMKGHSHVYWYRQLPEEGLKFMVYLQKENIIDESGMPKERFSAEFPKEGPSILRIQQVVRGDSAAYFCASSPLPGDEQYFGPGTRLTVT.

The V call is TRBV5-1, the J call TRBJ2-3; TRBD2 agrees at 11 bases. The length of the CDR3 is 16 residues. CDR1 SGHRS and CDR2 YFSETQ come from the germline V gene. After removal of 3 bases from V and 6 bases from J, the junction contained 9 bases not matched to a gene. CDR3 protein: CASSWELAGEGDTQYF. CDR3 coding DNA: TGCGCCAGCAGCTGGGAACTAGCGGGAGAGGGGGATACGCAGTATTTT. The full variable domain, rest sourced from reference TRBV5-1 and TRBJ2-3, is KAGVTQTPRYLIKTRGQQVTLSCSPISGHRSVSWYQQTPGQGLQFLFEYFSETQRNKGNFPGRFSGRQFSNSRSEMNVSTLELGDSALYLCASSWELAGEGDTQYFGPGTRLTVL.

In its sample, this clone was seen once. This chain joins TRBV5-4 and TRBJ2-7, with a tentative D call TRBD1 (5 bases). There are 14 residues in the CDR3. Germline CDR1 and CDR2: SGHNT and YYREEE (reference sequence). Trimming pared 2 bases from V and 0 bases from J, leaving 9 bases between. CDR3 in DNA: TGTGCCAGCAGCTTAACAGGAGACTCCTACGAGCAGTACTTC. Translating gives CASSLTGDSYEQYF.

The V gene is TRBV9, the J gene TRBJ2-3; TRBD2 matches at 9 bases. Germline lookup yields CDR1 SGDLS and CDR2 YYNGEE. This CDR3 is built from 16 residues. The J segment lost 2 bases and the V segment lost 3 bases, leaving 7 bases of the junction unmatched. CDR3: CASSALAGASTDTQYF. The CDR3 region has the DNA TGTGCCAGCAGCGCATTAGCGGGGGCCTCCACAGATACGCAGTATTTT.

The chain joins TRBV15 to TRBJ1-1, with a tentative D call TRBD1 (5 bases). V was shortened by 3 bases and J by 1 base, with 12 bases between the two germline ends. The CDR3 has 15 amino acids. Germline V lookup: CDR1 LNHNV, CDR2 YYDKDF (reference sequence). The CDR3 region is CATSSQRGGNTEAFF. The CDR3 DNA sequence: TGTGCCACCAGCAGCCAGCGGGGGGGGAACACTGAAGCTTTCTTT.

This clone was found a few times. The chain joins TRBV27 to TRBJ2-7; TRBD1 matches at 7 bases. With 6 bases clipped from V and 6 bases from J, the junction kept 5 bases outside the gene matches. The CDR3 is made up of 12 amino acids. Germline CDR1 MNHEY, CDR2 SMNVEV (reference sequence). The CDR3 region has the DNA TGTGCCAGCAGGGGGGACAGCGGCGAGCAGTACTTC. Encoded protein: CASRGDSGEQYF.

Written as DNA, the CDR3 is TGTGCCAGCAGCTCCCTTGTTTACAATGAGCAGTTCTTC. This encodes CASSSLVYNEQFF. The chain joins TRBV7-6 to TRBJ2-1; D unresolved. There are 13 residues in the CDR3. Trimming removed 4 bases from V and 4 bases from J, with 8 bases in between. The germline V gene has CDR1 SGHVS and CDR2 FNYEAQ.

V usage is TRBV27 and J usage is TRBJ1-5, with no clear D. There are 15 residues in the CDR3. Trimming shortened V by 6 bases and J by 6 bases, and 18 bases separated the two germline ends. CDR1 is MNHEY and CDR2 is SMNVEV in the germline V gene (reference sequence). The CDR3 DNA is TGTGCCAGCAGCCCGACCCTCGTAAGGGCTCAGCCCCAGCATTTT. Encoded protein: CASSPTLVRAQPQHF.

The genes are TRBV6-1 and TRBJ2-1; D is uncertain. The germline CDR1 and CDR2 sequences are MNHNS and SASEGT. The CDR3 runs to 15 residues. The V gene lost 2 bases and the J gene lost 0 bases, with 8 bases spanning the gap. The CDR3 region is CASSENSNSYNEQFF. The CDR3 coding sequence is TGTGCCAGCAGTGAAAACAGTAACTCCTACAATGAGCAGTTCTTC.

The genes are TRBV9 and TRBJ2-3, with D tentatively TRBD2 (6 bases). The CDR3 runs 15 residues. V dropped 1 base and J dropped 0 bases, with 9 bases sitting between them. The germline CDR1 and CDR2 sequences are SGDLS and YYNGEE. The CDR3 sequence is CASSVYGGSTDTQYF. The CDR3, as DNA: TGTGCCAGCAGCGTATACGGGGGAAGCACAGATACGCAGTATTTT.

This chain joins TRBV2 and TRBJ1-5; D call uncertain. The CDR3 contains 12 residues. V shed 2 bases and J shed 6 bases, with 5 bases lying between them. The germline gives CDR1 SNHLY, CDR2 FYNNEI. The CDR3 sequence is CASSEPVQPQHF. For the CDR3, the DNA is TGTGCCAGCAGTGAACCTGTTCAGCCCCAGCATTTT.

This clone has a handful of counts. The rearrangement links TRBV15 to TRBJ1-3; no clear D gene. Germline CDR1 is LNHNV and CDR2 is YYDKDF (reference sequence). The length of the CDR3 is 16 residues. Between the trimmed V and J ends, which lost 0 bases and 0 bases, there was a span of 9 bases. CDR3 coding DNA: TGTGCCACCAGCAGAGATAGAGTTTCCTCTGGAAACACCATATATTTT. Its translation: CATSRDRVSSGNTIYF. The entire variable domain, with the rest obtained from reference TRBV15 and TRBJ1-3, is as follows: DAMVIQNPRYQVTQFGKPVTLSCSQTLNHNVMYWYQQKSSQAPKLLFHYYDKDFNNEADTPDNFQSRRPNTSFCFLDIRSPGLGDTAMYLCATSRDRVSSGNTIYFGEGSWLTVV.

This clone was seen only a few times. The CDR3 sequence is CAISDPTVGPYTF. The CDR3 nucleotides are TGTGCCATCAGTGACCCGACGGTGGGGCCCTACACCTTC. The chain links TRBV10-3 to TRBJ1-2; tentatively, D is TRBD1 (5 bases). Trimming removed 3 bases from V and 10 bases from J, with 15 bases in between. This CDR3 is 13 amino acids long. Per the germline V gene, CDR1 is ENHRY and CDR2 is SYGVKD.